This T cell receptor (beta chain) was documented in a study of blood T cell repertoires in COVID-19. On the study more broadly: T cells, B-cell-depleted T cells, or PBMCs provided the cDNA or gDNA that served as material.

Study processing details: Using reference gene primer amplification, nucleated cell counts were estimated. Generated by immunoSEQ multiplex PCR, the TCRdb table keeps only in-frame clones and is missing some. V and J calls and clone size follow that table, whereas D and trimming were derived from the DNA. The sample lists 70,000 to 85,000 clones; more than 80% were seen once. From germline, CDR1 is PRHDT and CDR2 FYEKMQ (reference sequence). With 8 bases removed from V and 5 bases from J, the gap between germline ends came to 16 bases. This CDR3 has 14 residues. The sequencing sample was made of peripheral blood. This chain connects TRBV13 to TRBJ1-5; D might be TRBD1 (5 bases). The receptor comes from an elderly woman with acute or convalescent COVID-19. CDR3 residues: CASSWGGRDQPQHF. The CDR3 DNA sequence: TGTGCCAGCTCTTGGGGGGGTAGGGATCAGCCCCAGCATTTT.